This TCR beta chain emerged from a study of T-cell reconstitution after alpha-beta-depleted transplantation in children (dated by TCRdb to about 2016). A note on the overall study: Using TCR repertoire profiling, the study quantitatively followed how T-cell immune reconstitution unfolded in children after TCRalphabeta/CD19-depleted allogeneic hematopoietic cell transplantation.

Comment on this clonotype: Its antigen is currently not known. There are no base qualities to consult, and no much larger clone falls within one base.

Library prep was done by PCR. This sample was sequenced with an Illumina HiSeq 2500. Molecular barcoding was employed in the preparation of TCR libraries, with unique molecular identifiers being used to normalize TCRbeta repertoire quantification. TCRdb ran its own pipeline on the public reads, namely fastp trimming at Q25 and MiXCR clone calling, and kept in-frame beta chains. CDR3 protein sequences are deduplicated, and each keeps its most common genes and DNA. The sample table lists 100,000 or so distinct CDR3 sequences, roughly 16% of them with a count of one. Jointly, the top ten make up around 19% of the sample. The CDR3 starts with the cysteine, ends with the phenylalanine, and has 15 residues. Just CDR3 DNA is preserved here, 45 bases in frame from base 1. Ends trimmed: V by 0 bases, J by 6 bases; bases unmatched to a gene: 3. The CDR1 and CDR2 encoded by the germline V gene (reference sequence) are LNHNV and YYDKDF.

General conclusions and limits of the study: In some patients, high TCRbeta diversity at day 60 was attributed to recipient T cells and intrathymic progenitors that had survived conditioning. Over subsequent months, a decline in hyperexpanded clone frequencies was noted, and after one year, T-cell counts and TCRbeta diversity were mostly ascribed to newly produced T cells. The apparently early recovery of alphabetaT-cell counts about two months after transplant reportedly depended on only several hundred rapidly expanded clones that came from non-depleted graft cells.

The treatment or condition label of this sample denotes: allogeneic hematopoietic cell transplantation with graft depleted of TCRalphabeta T cells and CD19 B cells. The transplant recipients were children given TCRalphabeta/CD19-depleted allogeneic hematopoietic cell grafts. The chain couples TRBV15 to TRBJ2-3, and 10 bases in between align with TRBD2. The material was PBMCs, mostly from graft donor cells, obtained 180 days after TCRalphabeta/CD19-depleted stem cell transplant. The sequence came from a male patient aged 2 to 10 who had a stem cell transplant for acute lymphoblastic leukemia, so the T cells may come from the graft donor. The sequenced DNA is TGTGCCACCAGCAGAGATCTGACTAGCGGGGATACGCAGTATTTT. It is translated as CATSRDLTSGDTQYF.